One sample yielded the 30 T cell receptor beta chains listed below, sequenced in a study of identical twins. Each CDR3 protein gets one entry after TCRdb re-called the 5' RACE reads with MiXCR. The sample lists roughly 1.6 million distinct CDR3 sequences, 25% to 35% occurring once. Source material: cord blood. Receptors originate from a newborn girl in good health.

The rearrangement joins TRBV4-1 to TRBJ1-2; 7 nucleotides align to TRBD1. The junction had 6 bases not matched to a gene; V was cut back by 6 bases and J by 5 bases. The germline V gene has CDR1 MGHRA and CDR2 YSYEKL. The CDR3 totals 13 residues. The CDR3 sequence is CASRHTGDYGYTF. The CDR3 nucleotides read TGCGCCAGCAGACATACAGGGGATTATGGCTACACCTTC.

This clonotype was seen a few times. The chain couples TRBV20-1 to TRBJ2-3; D remains unclear. V was cut by 6 bases and J by 4 bases, with 17 bases left in between. This CDR3 has 14 amino acids. Germline V gene sequence: CDR1 DFQATT, CDR2 SNEGSKA (reference sequence). The CDR3 protein is CSANYRTGADTQYF. CDR3 DNA: TGCAGTGCCAACTACCGAACGGGCGCAGATACGCAGTATTTT.

V is TRBV29-1 and J is TRBJ2-1; possible D gene TRBD1, 6 bases. CDR3 size: 14 residues. CDR1 and CDR2 (germline): SQVTM, ANQGSEA. The V end was cut by 6 bases, the J end by 0 bases, with 12 bases between. The CDR3 DNA is TGCAGCGTCGGAAACAGGGCCTCCTACAATGAGCAGTTCTTC. Protein sequence: CSVGNRASYNEQFF.

This chain connects TRBV3-1 to TRBJ1-2; tentative D call: TRBD1 (5 bases). Germline V CDR1 and CDR2: LGHDT, YNNKEL (reference sequence). This CDR3 contains 14 residues. Trimming pared 3 bases from V and 3 bases from J, leaving 11 bases between. The CDR3 sequence: CASSHFRDYYGYTF. The CDR3 nucleotides are TGTGCCAGCAGCCACTTCAGGGATTACTATGGCTACACCTTC.

This clonotype was picked up one time. Given a much more abundant clone one base away, this may be a read error. The CDR3 spells CAISAGLLNNEQYF. CDR3 sequence (DNA): TGTGCCATCAGTGCCGGACTCCTTAACAATGAGCAGTACTTC. The V and J genes are TRBV10-3 and TRBJ2-1; TRBD2 is a possible D gene (5 bases). Near its end, the DNA agrees better with TRBJ2-7, so the J call may be wrong. Germline V lookup: CDR1 ENHRY, CDR2 SYGVKD. The CDR3 extends over 14 amino acids.

The chain has TRBV11-2 and TRBJ2-1, with D maybe TRBD2 (5 bases). Germline V CDR1 and CDR2: SGHAT, FQNNGV. Trimming took 5 bases from V and 4 from J, leaving 21 bases between them. The CDR3 totals 17 residues. The CDR3 DNA sequence: TGTGCCAGCAGCCCCCGCTCTAGCTACCCGAATTACAATGAGCAGTTCTTC. It yields the protein CASSPRSSYPNYNEQFF. The whole variable domain, filled in from reference TRBV11-2 and TRBJ2-1, reads EAGVAQSPRYKIIEKRQSVAFWCNPISGHATLYWYQQILGQGPKLLIQFQNNGVVDDSQLPKDRFSAERLKGVDSTLKIQPAKLEDSAVYLCASSPRSSYPNYNEQFFGPGTRLTVL.

This clonotype was seen more than once but under ten times. V usage is TRBV7-9 and J usage is TRBJ2-4; possible D gene TRBD1, 5 bases. TRBJ2-7 explains the end of the DNA better; the J call may be wrong. From germline, CDR1 is SEHNR and CDR2 FQNEAQ (reference sequence). There are 15 residues in the CDR3. Here the CDR3 reads CASGFLRDRLYEQYF. For the CDR3, the DNA is TGTGCCAGCGGATTCCTAAGAGACAGACTCTACGAGCAGTACTTC.

Comments on this clonotype: Being one base from a much bigger clone, this may be a read error. The chain joins TRBV20-1 to TRBJ1-2; D possibly corresponds to TRBD1 (5 bases). There are 11 residues in the CDR3. The V end was cut by 3 bases, the J end by 3 bases, with 5 bases between. Per germline, CDR1 DFQATT and CDR2 SNEGSKA (reference sequence). The CDR3 DNA reads as TGCAGTGCTAGGACAGACTATGGCTACACCTTC. Its protein is CSARTDYGYTF.

This clonotype has a handful of counts. The chain has TRBV7-6 and TRBJ2-7, with unresolved D. There are 14 residues in the CDR3. Germline V gene lookup returns CDR1 SGHVS and CDR2 FNYEAQ. V dropped 2 bases and J dropped 4 bases, with 12 bases sitting between them. CDR3 sequence: CASSLLELHYEQYF. The CDR3 coding sequence is TGTGCCAGCAGCTTATTAGAACTGCATTACGAGCAGTACTTC.

The CDR3 coding sequence is TGTGCCAGTAGTGCTAGCGGGAGACCTGAGACCCAGTACTTC. Amino acid sequence: CASSASGRPETQYF. The V and J genes are TRBV19 and TRBJ2-5; 10 bases line up with TRBD2. Germline V gene data show CDR1 as LNHDA and CDR2 as SQIVND (reference sequence). J lost 5 bases, V lost 5 bases, and 5 bases had no gene match. This CDR3 spans 14 amino acids. The full variable domain, with the rest looked up from reference TRBV19 and TRBJ2-5, is DGGITQSPKYLFRKEGQNVTLSCEQNLNHDAMYWYRQDPGQGLRLIYYSQIVNDFQKGDIAEGYSVSREKKESFPLTVTSAQKNPTAFYLCASSASGRPETQYFGPGTRLLVL.

The sample holds a few counts of this clonotype. The chain combines TRBV12-3 or TRBV12-4 with TRBJ2-7; D perhaps matches TRBD1 (5 bases). V dropped 8 bases and J dropped 0 bases, with 14 bases sitting between them. This CDR3 is 14 amino acids long. CDR3 sequence: CASGWGSRSYEQYF. The CDR3 DNA is TGTGCCAGCGGCTGGGGCTCACGCTCCTACGAGCAGTACTTC.

In regard to this clonotype: Possible read error: a much larger clone is one base away. The chain is built from TRBV10-3 and TRBJ2-3, with D unclear. CDR3 length equals 15 residues. V lost 6 bases and J 2 bases, leaving 15 bases between the germline ends. Germline values: CDR1 ENHRY, CDR2 SYGVKD. The CDR3 loop is CAISRALGPTDTQYF. The DNA for the CDR3 is TGTGCCATCAGCCGGGCCCTTGGGCCCACAGATACGCAGTATTTT.

This chain links TRBV6-6 with TRBJ1-1, with unresolved D. The CDR3 contains 12 residues. Trimming took 7 bases from V and 0 from J, leaving 6 bases between them. Germline CDR1 MNHNY, CDR2 SVGAGI (reference sequence). The CDR3 here is CASKLLNTEAFF. The CDR3 nucleotides are TGTGCCAGCAAACTGCTGAACACTGAAGCTTTCTTT.

Notes on this clonotype: Here the CDR3 omits its conserved ending phenylalanine or tryptophan, so a read error is the likely source. This chain connects TRBV5-6 to TRBJ2-7, with 8 bases fitting TRBD1. Germline V gene data show CDR1 as SGHDT and CDR2 as YYEEEE. This CDR3 is built from 13 residues. In DNA, the CDR3 is TGCGCCAGCAGCTTGACAGGGGCCTACGAGCAGTACTTG. Encoded protein: CASSLTGAYEQYL.

As regards this clonotype: The junction departs from germline at one end; a sequencing error may be responsible. The rearrangement uses TRBV7-6 and TRBJ1-1; D might be TRBD1 (6 bases). Germline V lookup: CDR1 SGHVS, CDR2 FNYEAQ. The CDR3 consists of 14 residues. The DNA for the CDR3 is TGTGCCATCAGCTTTCCGGGACAAAACACTGAAGCTTTCTTT. Translating it yields CAISFPGQNTEAFF.

This clonotype was seen only a few times. The chain recombines TRBV25-1 with TRBJ2-7; D gene unclear. V was pared by 3 bases and J by 3 bases, with 9 bases between. CDR1 is MGHDK, CDR2 SYGVNS, per germline. The length of the CDR3 is 13 residues. The CDR3 nucleotides are TGTGCCAGCAGTGAGTTCGGCATCTACGAGCAGTACTTC. Amino acids: CASSEFGIYEQYF.

Comment on this clonotype: This could be a read error, since a much larger clone is one nucleotide away. This sequence joins TRBV5-1 and TRBJ1-2; 7 bases align to TRBD1. CDR3 length: 14 amino acids. Germline assignment: CDR1 SGHRS and CDR2 YFSETQ. Germline trimming cut 2 bases from V and 7 bases from J; bases unmatched to any gene: 8. CDR3 region: CASSLTGEKSGYTF. In nucleotides, the CDR3 is TGCGCCAGCAGCTTAACAGGGGAGAAGAGTGGCTACACCTTC.

This chain joins TRBV2 and TRBJ2-1; TRBD2 matches 8 bases. Germline V CDR1 and CDR2: SNHLY, FYNNEI. Trimming cost V 2 bases and J 10 bases; bases outside gene matches: 4. The CDR3 runs to 13 residues. The CDR3 DNA sequence: TGTGCCAGCAGTGAACCGGCTAGCGGGGAGCAGTTCTTC. Its translation is CASSEPASGEQFF.

The chain's CDR3 is CASSARFTGGGYTF. The CDR3 coding sequence is TGTGCCAGCAGTGCCAGATTTACAGGGGGCGGCTACACCTTC. The genes are TRBV12-3 or TRBV12-4 and TRBJ1-2; 9 nucleotides line up with TRBD1. The CDR3 totals 14 residues. J lost 8 bases, V lost 5 bases, and 9 bases had no gene match.

This clonotype was observed a handful of times. J is TRBJ1-2 and V is TRBV5-1; D is unclear. Trimming took off 4 bases at V and 7 bases at J, with 11 bases between the two ends. This CDR3 has 12 residues. The germline V gene has CDR1 SGHRS and CDR2 YFSETQ. The DNA of the CDR3 is TGCGCCAGCAGCAGTTCTAGCGTTGGCTACACCTTC. It translates to CASSSSSVGYTF.

The chain uses TRBV30 and TRBJ2-7; TRBD1 agrees at 7 bases. Losses at the gene ends were 0 bases for V and 6 bases for J; bases not matched to a gene: 2. CDR1 is GTSNPN and CDR2 is SVGIG in the germline V gene (reference sequence). The CDR3 consists of 12 residues. The CDR3 DNA reads as TGTGCCTGGAGTGTACGACAGGGCGAGCAGTACTTC. As protein: CAWSVRQGEQYF.

The V and J genes are TRBV28 and TRBJ1-6; 7 bases agree with TRBD1. Germline assignment: CDR1 MDHEN and CDR2 SYDVKM. The CDR3 runs to 13 residues. The J segment lost 6 bases and the V segment lost 8 bases, leaving 4 bases of the junction unmatched. The CDR3 spells CASGTVINSPLHF. The CDR3 nucleotides are TGTGCCAGCGGGACAGTGATTAATTCACCCCTCCACTTT.

V and J are TRBV27 and TRBJ2-7; 11 bases agree with TRBD2. The CDR3 loop spans 17 amino acids. The J segment lost 7 bases and the V segment lost 4 bases, leaving 15 bases of the junction unmatched. Germline loops: CDR1 MNHEY, CDR2 SMNVEV (reference sequence). The CDR3 protein is CASSSSGLAGIYNEQYF. The CDR3 bases are TGTGCCAGCAGTTCTTCCGGACTAGCGGGTATATACAATGAGCAGTACTTC.

The chain is built from TRBV20-1 and TRBJ1-1, with 7 bases aligning to TRBD1. Unmatched junction bases numbered 11, after V lost 4 bases and J lost 6 bases. The length of the CDR3 is 14 residues. Germline assignment: CDR1 DFQATT and CDR2 SNEGSKA (reference sequence). Written as DNA, the CDR3 is TGCAGTGCTACGAAAACAGGGGATCGGGCTGAAGCTTTCTTT. Its protein is CSATKTGDRAEAFF.

This clonotype has more than one count but fewer than ten. The V call is TRBV6-5, the J call TRBJ2-4, with D perhaps TRBD1 (5 bases). CDR1 and CDR2 (germline): MNHEY, SVGAGI. V shed 7 bases and J shed 0 bases, with 19 bases lying between them. This CDR3 region has 17 residues. The DNA for the CDR3 is TGTGCCAGCATCTACTCCCGACAGCATCTAGCCAAAAACATTCAGTACTTC. Its translation is CASIYSRQHLAKNIQYF.

The rearrangement joins TRBV20-1 to TRBJ1-1, with a possible D match to TRBD1 (6 bases). V was trimmed by 5 bases and J by 7 bases, leaving 11 bases between them. The germline V gene encodes CDR1 DFQATT and CDR2 SNEGSKA (reference sequence). This CDR3 is 11 amino acids long. CDR3 residues: CSAPRTVEAFF. In nucleotides, the CDR3 is TGCAGTGCTCCCCGGACAGTTGAAGCTTTCTTT.

The sample holds a few counts of this clonotype. This chain joins TRBV4-1 and TRBJ2-3; TRBD2 agrees at 7 bases. The CDR3 covers 16 residues. V dropped 0 bases and J dropped 2; count of bases not matched to a gene: 5. The germline gives CDR1 MGHRA, CDR2 YSYEKL. The CDR3 is CASSQDQAGSTDTQYF. Written as DNA, the CDR3 is TGCGCCAGCAGCCAAGATCAAGCGGGATCCACAGATACGCAGTATTTT.

With regard to this clonotype: A read error may explain this, as a much larger clone is one base away. The chain has TRBV9 and TRBJ1-1; D remains ambiguous. This CDR3 is 12 amino acids long. Germline V gene sequence: CDR1 SGDLS, CDR2 YYNGEE. The CDR3 loop is CAGSASSTEAFF. CDR3 in DNA: TGTGCCGGCAGCGCGTCATCGACTGAAGCTTTCTTT. The full variable domain, rest sourced from reference TRBV9 and TRBJ1-1, is DSGVTQTPKHLITATGQRVTLRCSPRSGDLSVYWYQQSLDQGLQFLIQYYNGEERAKGNILERFSAQQFPDLHSELNLSSLELGDSALYFCAGSASSTEAFFGQGTRLTVV.

This chain links TRBV21-1 with TRBJ2-7; TRBD1 reflects the table's D call only, with no check against the DNA. TRBV21-1 is an annotated pseudogene. CDR3 length: 14 residues. The CDR3 loop reads CASSKVDRAYEQYF. The CDR3 nucleotides are TGTGCCAGCAGCAAGGTCGACAGGGCCTACGAGCAGTACTTC.

This clonotype was counted at least ten times. This chain joins TRBV28 and TRBJ2-1; D gene uncertain. This CDR3 spans 12 amino acids. CDR1 and CDR2 from the germline V gene are MDHEN and SYDVKM. V was pared by 3 bases and J by 9 bases, with 9 bases between. DNA for the CDR3: TGTGCCAGCAGTTTTAGAGGTCCTGAGCAGTTCTTC. Translating gives CASSFRGPEQFF. Together with reference TRBV28 and TRBJ2-1, the CDR3 gives the full variable domain: DVKVTQSSRYLVKRTGEKVFLECVQDMDHENMFWYRQDPGLGLRLIYFSYDVKMKEKGDIPEGYSVSREKKERFSLILESASTNQTSMYLCASSFRGPEQFFGPGTRLTVL.